The clone carrying this T cell receptor beta chain occurred once. The antigen is not known. The data stem from a study of cytomegalovirus exposure and HLA in healthy donors. This CDR3 spans 12 amino acids. Trimming removed 6 bases from V and 8 bases from J, with 13 bases in between. Looked up from germline, CDR1 is SGHTA and CDR2 is FQGNSA. Both 60 Vbeta primers and 13 Jbeta primers went into the PCR. Libraries were prepared by immunoSEQ multiplex PCR; TCRdb keeps only in-frame clonotypes and omits some of them. The data show about 190,000 clones, with roughly 80% seen just once and 3.5% to 4% held by the top ten. Overall study findings and caveats: Later analysis suggested links between common viral pathogens and several top significant clusters. A later analysis showed that HLA-associated TCR beta chains had undergone more clonal expansion than equally common others. A later analysis linked a missense DCLRE1C variant to TCR beta V- and J-gene trimming. DRB1 showed the most TCR associations and HLA-C the fewest in a later analysis, as rates varied by HLA locus.

The chain is built from TRBV7-2 and TRBJ1-2; D not resolved. Sequenced material: PBMCs. The receptor was derived from a man over 45 in good health and CMV-seronegative. DNA for the CDR3: TGTGCCAGCAGGTTAAACGGTTGGGGCTACACCTTC. Translated: CASRLNGWGYTF.